Following are 27 T cell receptor beta chains from one sample sequenced in a study of identical twins. MiXCR was run by TCRdb on the 5' RACE reads, yielding one entry per CDR3 protein. The sample holds nearly 900,000 distinct CDR3 sequences, over 9% seen once. This same sample was also part of a study on yellow fever vaccine responses in identical twins.

Sequenced input: PBMCs. The receptors originated from a woman aged 18-29 years in good health.

CDR3 in DNA: TGTGCCAGCAGCTTCCGGGACAGGGCCTCCGAGCAGTACGTC. Its protein product is CASSFRDRASEQYV. The chain links TRBV5-6 to TRBJ2-7; 9 bases agree with TRBD1. Germline V gene data show CDR1 as SGHDT and CDR2 as YYEEEE. CDR3 length equals 14 residues. The junction had 6 bases not matched to a gene; V was cut back by 2 bases and J by 6 bases.

V usage is TRBV7-8 and J usage is TRBJ1-2; D remains unclear. The germline V and J ends were trimmed by 4 bases and 2 bases, with 11 bases remaining between them. CDR1 and CDR2 (germline): SGHVS, FQNEAQ. The CDR3 consists of 14 residues. The CDR3 protein is CASSSAPENYGYTF. The DNA for the CDR3 is TGTGCCAGCAGCTCCGCGCCAGAGAACTATGGCTACACCTTC.

The V gene is TRBV28, the J gene TRBJ2-5; D might be TRBD1 (6 bases). CDR3 size: 15 residues. Trimming cost V 10 bases and J 1 base, with 19 bases left between them. The germline V gene has CDR1 MDHEN and CDR2 SYDVKM. The DNA of the CDR3 is TGTGCCACCCGAGCAGCAGGGGTGCCCCAAGAGACCCAGTACTTC. The encoded protein is CATRAAGVPQETQYF.

In its sample, this clonotype was seen a few times. The chain links TRBV28 to TRBJ2-1, with D possibly being TRBD2 (5 bases). Trimming pared 3 bases from V and 4 bases from J, leaving 22 bases between. Germline lookup yields CDR1 MDHEN and CDR2 SYDVKM. CDR3 size: 18 residues. The CDR3 region has the DNA TGTGCCAGCAGTTTTCGGGATTTGAAACGCAAAGGGTACAATGAGCAGTTCTTC. Encoded protein: CASSFRDLKRKGYNEQFF.

The chain recombines TRBV14 with TRBJ2-1, with D perhaps assigned TRBD1 or TRBD2 (5 bases each). The V gene's germline CDR1 is SGHDN and CDR2 FVKESK. Trimming stripped 5 bases from V and 2 bases from J, with 13 bases between. This CDR3 is built from 15 residues. CDR3 DNA sequence: TGTGCCAGCAGCTCCCAAGAGGGGCCCTACAATGAGCAGTTCTTC. Protein: CASSSQEGPYNEQFF.

The table lists this clonotype with many counts. V is TRBV10-3 and J is TRBJ2-3; tentatively, D is TRBD2 (6 bases). Germline V gene lookup returns CDR1 ENHRY and CDR2 SYGVKD. V lost 4 bases and J 0 bases, leaving 20 bases between the germline ends. The CDR3 has 18 amino acids. The CDR3 nucleotides read TGTGCCATCAGTGGGAAAGGCGCAATGGAGGGAAGCACAGATACGCAGTATTTT. Its protein product is CAISGKGAMEGSTDTQYF.

This clonotype was found a few times. J is TRBJ2-1 and V is TRBV20-1; D is perhaps TRBD1 (7 bases). The CDR3 runs to 14 residues. Germline V gene data show CDR1 as DFQATT and CDR2 as SNEGSKA (reference sequence). V was pared by 1 base and J by 4 bases, with 11 bases between. The CDR3 region is CSARGAGGYNEQFF. The DNA of the CDR3 is TGCAGTGCTAGAGGGGCAGGGGGGTACAATGAGCAGTTCTTC.

Only a few counts were recorded for this clonotype. This chain joins TRBV12-3 or TRBV12-4 and TRBJ1-2; no definite D call. The CDR3 covers 13 residues. Between the trimmed V and J ends, which lost 6 bases and 8 bases, there was a span of 16 bases. The CDR3 DNA reads as TGTGCCAGCAGGCCCTGGACCGCCGGGGGCTACACCTTC. Translating gives CASRPWTAGGYTF.

The table lists this clonotype with many counts. The rearrangement joins TRBV10-1 to TRBJ2-1; D is tentatively TRBD1 or TRBD2 (5 bases each). Germline loops: CDR1 WNHNN, CDR2 SYGVQD (reference sequence). The CDR3 extends over 17 amino acids. Trimming pared 1 base from V and 0 bases from J, leaving 13 bases between. The CDR3 DNA reads as TGCGCCAGCAGTGAGTTGACCGGGGCCATCTCCTACAATGAGCAGTTCTTC. Translating it yields CASSELTGAISYNEQFF.

The V gene is TRBV7-2, the J gene TRBJ2-1; either TRBD1 or TRBD2 may fit D (7 bases each). The germline V gene has CDR1 SGHTA and CDR2 FQGNSA. CDR3 size: 16 residues. The V gene lost 5 bases and the J gene lost 6 bases, with 20 bases spanning the gap. CDR3 in DNA: TGTGCCAGCAGCGTCCTCAGGGGGGGCGGGGGCAATGAGCAGTTCTTC. Its protein product is CASSVLRGGGGNEQFF.

This clonotype was counted between two and nine times. The chain has TRBV7-2 and TRBJ2-3; 13 nucleotides match TRBD2. Germline CDR1 SGHTA, CDR2 FQGNSA. Trimming cost V 4 bases and J 2 bases; bases outside gene matches: 6. The CDR3 is 17 residues long. This CDR3 reads CASSSRLAGGLTDTQYF. CDR3 sequence (DNA): TGTGCCAGCAGCTCACGACTAGCGGGGGGCCTCACAGATACGCAGTATTTT. Drawing the rest from reference TRBV7-2 and TRBJ2-3, the complete variable domain is GAGVSQSPSNKVTEKGKDVELRCDPISGHTALYWYRQSLGQGLEFLIYFQGNSAPDKSGLPSDRFSAERTGGSVSTLTIQRTQQEDSAVYLCASSSRLAGGLTDTQYFGPGTRLTVL.

On this clonotype: One junction end disagrees with the germline gene, perhaps due to a read error. The rearrangement joins TRBV11-3 to TRBJ1-6; tentative D call: TRBD1 (5 bases). The CDR3 is 13 residues long. Germline assignment: CDR1 SGHNT and CDR2 YENEEA. The CDR3 here is CASSVEQGSPLHF. The CDR3 coding sequence is TGTGCCAGCAGCGTAGAGCAGGGATCACCCCTCCACTTT. Filled out from reference TRBV11-3 and TRBJ1-6, the complete variable domain reads EAGVVQSPRYKIIEKKQPVAFWCNPISGHNTLYWYLQNLGQGPELLIRYENEEAVDDSQLPKDRFSAERLKGVDSTLKIQPAELGDSAVYLCASSVEQGSPLHFGNGTRLTVT.

This clonotype was seen more than once but under ten times. The J gene is TRBJ2-1, the V gene TRBV10-3; D may be TRBD1 (6 bases). CDR3 length: 15 residues. V lost 0 bases and J lost 8, with 14 bases in between. Germline V lookup: CDR1 ENHRY, CDR2 SYGVKD. The CDR3 loop reads CAISESGLGAHEQFF. In DNA form, the CDR3 reads TGTGCCATCAGTGAGTCGGGCCTGGGGGCCCATGAGCAGTTCTTC.

This clonotype was counted at least ten times. This chain connects TRBV7-9 to TRBJ1-1; D perhaps matches TRBD1 (5 bases). Germline loops: CDR1 SEHNR, CDR2 FQNEAQ (reference sequence). This CDR3 has 13 amino acids. The germline V and J ends were trimmed by 2 bases and 4 bases, with 8 bases remaining between them. The CDR3 here is CASSLRGGTEAFF. CDR3 sequence (DNA): TGTGCCAGCAGCTTACGCGGGGGCACTGAAGCTTTCTTT.

V usage is TRBV20-1 and J usage is TRBJ2-3; D not resolved. CDR1 and CDR2 from the germline V gene are DFQATT and SNEGSKA (reference sequence). V shed 2 bases and J shed 4 bases, with 10 bases lying between them. The CDR3 has 13 residues. The CDR3 sequence is CSARSAFADTQYF. The CDR3 DNA is TGCAGTGCTAGATCGGCATTTGCAGATACGCAGTATTTT.

The V and J genes are TRBV6-2 or TRBV6-3 and TRBJ1-5; tentatively, D is TRBD1 (5 bases). The V end lost 3 bases, the J end lost 5 bases, and 14 bases lay between the germline ends. The CDR3 totals 15 residues. The germline V gene has CDR1 MNHEY and CDR2 SVGEGT. CDR3 protein: CASSYHRSGDQPQHF. In nucleotides, the CDR3 is TGTGCCAGCAGTTATCATCGTTCGGGGGATCAGCCCCAGCATTTT.

V usage is TRBV24-1 and J usage is TRBJ2-2, with 7 nucleotides matching TRBD1. The germline CDR1 and CDR2 sequences are KGHDR and SFDVKD. The CDR3 is 16 amino acids. The V segment lost 7 bases and the J segment 4 bases; nucleotides outside the gene matches: 11. CDR3 sequence (DNA): TGTGCCACCAGGGTCCGAGGACAGGATGGCACCGGGGAGCTGTTTTTT. It translates to CATRVRGQDGTGELFF.

This clonotype appeared many times. The chain is built from TRBV5-1 and TRBJ2-3; TRBD2 matches at 8 bases. Trimming at V came to 4 bases and at J to 2 bases, leaving 12 bases not matched to a gene. This CDR3 has 17 residues. The germline CDR1 and CDR2 sequences are SGHRS and YFSETQ. CDR3 sequence: CASSKGSGDPTTDTQYF. CDR3 nucleotides: TGCGCCAGCAGCAAGGGTAGCGGGGACCCTACCACAGATACGCAGTATTTT.

This clonotype was seen only a few times. The V and J genes are TRBV5-6 and TRBJ2-7; tentatively, D is TRBD1 or TRBD2 (5 bases each). The CDR3 totals 15 residues. CDR1 and CDR2 from the germline V gene are SGHDT and YYEEEE. With 4 bases removed from V and 2 bases from J, the gap between germline ends came to 16 bases. DNA for the CDR3: TGTGCCAGCAGCCCTGCCGGGAAGGGGCCCTACGAGCAGTACGTC. Its translation is CASSPAGKGPYEQYV.

This clonotype has a handful of counts. This CDR3 is CASTPLSGPQETQYF. CDR3 sequence (DNA): TGTGCCAGCACCCCCCTTAGCGGGCCCCAAGAGACCCAGTACTTC. The chain combines TRBV7-9 with TRBJ2-5, with 7 bases that match TRBD2. V was clipped by 7 bases and J by 1 base; unmatched bases: 9. CDR1 SEHNR and CDR2 FQNEAQ come from the germline V gene (reference sequence). This CDR3 is 15 amino acids long.

This clonotype occurred many times. V is TRBV12-5 and J is TRBJ2-3, with TRBD1 matching 10 bases. This CDR3 has 15 amino acids. Germline lookup yields CDR1 LGHNT and CDR2 FRNRAP. After removal of 4 bases from V and 0 bases from J, the junction contained 1 base not matched to a gene. The CDR3 nucleotides are TGTGCTAGTGGTTCGGGACAGGGGAGCACAGATACGCAGTATTTT. It translates to CASGSGQGSTDTQYF.

This clonotype was detected only a few times. The chain links TRBV7-9 to TRBJ2-1; no firm D call. The CDR3 length is 15 residues. The germline CDR1 and CDR2 sequences are SEHNR and FQNEAQ (reference sequence). The V and J ends lost 1 base and 0 bases respectively, with 7 bases between them. The CDR3 DNA is TGTGCCAGCAGCTTAGTTATAAGCTCCTACAATGAGCAGTTCTTC. This translates into CASSLVISSYNEQFF.

In its sample, this clonotype was seen a few times. The chain is built from TRBV29-1 and TRBJ2-1; no reliable D call. The CDR3 has 16 amino acids. Germline CDR1 reads SQVTM; CDR2 reads ANQGSEA. V was trimmed by 0 bases and J by 0 bases, leaving 12 bases between them. The CDR3 DNA sequence: TGCAGCGTTGAAGAGTACGTTCTAAGCTCCTACAATGAGCAGTTCTTC. This encodes CSVEEYVLSSYNEQFF.

This clonotype was counted once. A read error may explain this, as a much larger clone is one base away. V is TRBV12-3 or TRBV12-4 and J is TRBJ1-1, with 8 nucleotides matching TRBD1. There are 14 residues in the CDR3. CDR3 DNA: TGTGCCAGCAATTTATCGGACAGGGACACTGAAGCTTTCTTT. This translates into CASNLSDRDTEAFF.

This clonotype appeared many times. The V and J genes are TRBV28 and TRBJ2-7; D is possibly TRBD1 or TRBD2 (5 bases each). V was clipped by 7 bases and J by 0 bases, with 16 bases between them. Germline V gene lookup returns CDR1 MDHEN and CDR2 SYDVKM. CDR3 length: 15 residues. DNA for the CDR3: TGTGCCAGCACCATCGGACGTGGGACCTCCTACGAGCAGTACTTC. As protein: CASTIGRGTSYEQYF.

This clonotype was recorded a few times. The J gene is TRBJ2-3, the V gene TRBV12-3 or TRBV12-4; TRBD1 might be the D (6 bases). The length of the CDR3 is 16 residues. The CDR3 is CASLDPQGPSTDTQYF. CDR3 sequence (DNA): TGTGCGAGCCTGGATCCACAGGGCCCCAGCACAGATACGCAGTATTTT.

This chain connects TRBV24-1 to TRBJ2-3; D is unclear. The CDR3 has 13 amino acids. V lost 3 bases and J 8 bases, leaving 11 bases between the germline ends. Germline values: CDR1 KGHDR, CDR2 SFDVKD. CDR3 sequence reads: CATSDVSLGTQYF. CDR3 DNA sequence: TGTGCCACCAGTGATGTATCATTGGGTACGCAGTATTTT.